The rows below give T cell receptor beta chains drawn from one sample of a study of shared clonotypes between healthy human individuals. TCRdb's copy holds only in-frame clones and misses some; the assay was immunoSEQ multiplex PCR. The table lists hundreds of thousands of clones, nearly 95% of them singletons, with 24% in the top ten. The sequenced sample was naive CD8+ T cells sorted from blood. The origin of the receptors is a young man in good health. Both conserved end residues are part of each CDR3. The D gene is left open where the match is weak. Clone size appears in some rows only: once, few, many, or a class for an expanded clone.

D gene: -
clone size: -
CDR3 length: 15
J gene: TRBJ1-4
V gene: TRBV19
CDR3 DNA: TGTGCCAGTACCAAATCCCGGGAGCCGAATGAAAAACTGTTTTTT
CDR3 protein: CASTKSREPNEKLFF

D gene: TRBD2
clone size: -
CDR3 length: 14
J gene: TRBJ2-1
V gene: TRBV29-1
CDR3 DNA: TGCAGCGGGAAGGGACTAGCCCTCGGCAATGAGCAGTTCTTC
CDR3 protein: CSGKGLALGNEQFF

D gene: -
clone size: -
CDR3 length: 13
J gene: TRBJ2-7
V gene: TRBV29-1
CDR3 DNA: TGCAGCGTTGCGGCAGTGACCTCCTACGAGCAGTACTTC
CDR3 protein: CSVAAVTSYEQYF

D gene: TRBD2
clone size: -
CDR3 length: 13
J gene: TRBJ2-7
V gene: TRBV13
CDR3 DNA: TGTGCCAGCAGCTTAGGCGCGGGAGACGAGCAGTACTTC
CDR3 protein: CASSLGAGDEQYF

D gene: TRBD2
clone size: -
CDR3 length: 14
J gene: TRBJ2-1
V gene: TRBV7-9
CDR3 DNA: TGTGCCAGCAGCCTCCGCCTTGGGGGGGTCGAGCAGTTCTTC
CDR3 protein: CASSLRLGGVEQFF

D gene: TRBD1
clone size: -
CDR3 length: 15
J gene: TRBJ2-1
V gene: TRBV7-8
CDR3 DNA: TGTGCCAGCAGCTCCTGGGACAGGGTAGAGAATGAGCAGTTCTTC
CDR3 protein: CASSSWDRVENEQFF

D gene: -
clone size: -
CDR3 length: 15
J gene: TRBJ2-7
V gene: TRBV6-1
CDR3 DNA: TGTGCCAGCAGTGAGTTCCGAGACAACTCCTACGAGCAGTACTTC
CDR3 protein: CASSEFRDNSYEQYF

D gene: TRBD2
clone size: -
CDR3 length: 16
J gene: TRBJ2-1
V gene: TRBV9
CDR3 DNA: TGTGCCAGCAGCGTGACTAGCGGGAGGGTAGTAGATGAGCAGTTCTTC
CDR3 protein: CASSVTSGRVVDEQFF

D gene: TRBD2
clone size: -
CDR3 length: 15
J gene: TRBJ2-1
V gene: TRBV18
CDR3 DNA: TGTGCCAGCTCACCAGGGAGGGGTATCGACAATGAGCAGTTCTTC
CDR3 protein: CASSPGRGIDNEQFF

D gene: -
clone size: -
CDR3 length: 13
J gene: TRBJ2-7
V gene: TRBV5-4
CDR3 DNA: TGTGCCAGCGGATTCCGTGGAGGCTACGAGCAGTACTTC
CDR3 protein: CASGFRGGYEQYF

D gene: TRBD2
clone size: -
CDR3 length: 16
J gene: TRBJ2-1
V gene: TRBV5-1
CDR3 DNA: TGCGCCAGCAGGCCCCTAGCGGGAGCTTTAATGTATGAGCAGTTCTTC
CDR3 protein: CASRPLAGALMYEQFF

D gene: -
clone size: -
CDR3 length: 14
J gene: TRBJ1-2
V gene: TRBV7-9
CDR3 DNA: TGTGCCAGCAGCTTAGGACCTGGATTGGTTGGCTACACCTTC
CDR3 protein: CASSLGPGLVGYTF

D gene: -
clone size: few
CDR3 length: 15
J gene: TRBJ1-2
V gene: TRBV6-4
CDR3 DNA: TGTGCCAGCAGTGACTACCCGGGGGGGGACTATGGCTACACCTTC
CDR3 protein: CASSDYPGGDYGYTF

D gene: TRBD1
clone size: once
CDR3 length: 15
J gene: TRBJ2-7
V gene: TRBV11-1
CDR3 DNA: TGTGCCAGCAGCTTACGACAGGGGAGCTCCTACGAGCAGTACTTC
CDR3 protein: CASSLRQGSSYEQYF

D gene: TRBD1
clone size: -
CDR3 length: 14
J gene: TRBJ2-7
V gene: TRBV10-3
CDR3 DNA: TGTGCCATCAGTGTAGGGACAGGGACCTACGAGCAGTACTTC
CDR3 protein: CAISVGTGTYEQYF

D gene: TRBD2
clone size: -
CDR3 length: 15
J gene: TRBJ2-5
V gene: TRBV7-9
CDR3 DNA: TGTGCCAGCAGCTCTAGCGGGAGTGCTGGCGAGACCCAGTACTTC
CDR3 protein: CASSSSGSAGETQYF

D gene: -
clone size: -
CDR3 length: 14
J gene: TRBJ1-1
V gene: TRBV28
CDR3 DNA: TGTGCCAGCAGCCCAGGACGAGGGCGGGGTGAAGCTTTCTTT
CDR3 protein: CASSPGRGRGEAFF

D gene: TRBD2
clone size: -
CDR3 length: 16
J gene: TRBJ2-1
V gene: TRBV4-3
CDR3 DNA: TGCGCCAGCAGCCAGGGACTAGCGGGCCTCTACAATGAGCAGTTCTTC
CDR3 protein: CASSQGLAGLYNEQFF

D gene: -
clone size: -
CDR3 length: 14
J gene: TRBJ2-7
V gene: TRBV14
CDR3 DNA: TGTGCCAGCAGCACCCGGGCCAGCCGTTACGAGCAGTACTTC
CDR3 protein: CASSTRASRYEQYF

D gene: TRBD1
clone size: -
CDR3 length: 15
J gene: TRBJ1-2
V gene: TRBV2
CDR3 DNA: TGTGCCAGCAGTGAAGAGGGACAGATCTTCCATGGCTACACCTTC
CDR3 protein: CASSEEGQIFHGYTF

D gene: -
clone size: -
CDR3 length: 15
J gene: TRBJ1-5
V gene: TRBV6-1
CDR3 DNA: TGTGCCAGCAGTGAATTTTATGGCTCCAATCAGCCCCAGCATTTT
CDR3 protein: CASSEFYGSNQPQHF

D gene: TRBD1
clone size: -
CDR3 length: 20
J gene: TRBJ1-1
V gene: TRBV28
CDR3 DNA: TGTGCCAGCAGTTTATATTCTCGAGGGGACAGGGGGCTAATCTCCACTGAAGCTTTCTTT
CDR3 protein: CASSLYSRGDRGLISTEAFF

D gene: -
clone size: -
CDR3 length: 16
J gene: TRBJ2-1
V gene: TRBV27
CDR3 DNA: TGTGCCAGCAGTTTTTTATTGGCAGCCTCCTACAATGAGCAGTTCTTC
CDR3 protein: CASSFLLAASYNEQFF

D gene: -
clone size: -
CDR3 length: 11
J gene: TRBJ2-1
V gene: TRBV2
CDR3 DNA: TGTGCCAGCACTCAGTACAATGAGCAGTTCTTC
CDR3 protein: CASTQYNEQFF

D gene: -
clone size: once
CDR3 length: 13
J gene: TRBJ2-7
V gene: TRBV5-5
CDR3 DNA: TGTGCCAGCAGTACTACACCATCCTACGAGCAGTACTTC
CDR3 protein: CASSTTPSYEQYF